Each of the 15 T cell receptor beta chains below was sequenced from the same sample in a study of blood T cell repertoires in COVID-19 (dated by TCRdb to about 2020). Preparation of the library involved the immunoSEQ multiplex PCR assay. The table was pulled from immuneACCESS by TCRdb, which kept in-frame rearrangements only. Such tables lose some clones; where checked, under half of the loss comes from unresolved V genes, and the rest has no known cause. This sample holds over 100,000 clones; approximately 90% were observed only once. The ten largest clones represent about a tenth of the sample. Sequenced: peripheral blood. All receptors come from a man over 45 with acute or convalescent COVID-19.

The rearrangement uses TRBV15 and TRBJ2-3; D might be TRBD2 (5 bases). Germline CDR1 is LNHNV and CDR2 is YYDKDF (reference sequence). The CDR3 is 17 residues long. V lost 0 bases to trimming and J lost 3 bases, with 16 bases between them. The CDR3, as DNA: TGTGCCACCAGCAGAGATCTGATAGCCCAGCGGACAGATACGCAGTATTTT. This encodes CATSRDLIAQRTDTQYF.

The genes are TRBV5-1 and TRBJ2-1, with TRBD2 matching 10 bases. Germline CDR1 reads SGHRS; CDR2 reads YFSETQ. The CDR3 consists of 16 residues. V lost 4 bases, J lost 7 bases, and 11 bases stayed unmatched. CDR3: CASSLDLAGALNEQFF. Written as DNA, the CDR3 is TGCGCCAGCAGCCTGGATCTAGCGGGAGCACTGAATGAGCAGTTCTTC.

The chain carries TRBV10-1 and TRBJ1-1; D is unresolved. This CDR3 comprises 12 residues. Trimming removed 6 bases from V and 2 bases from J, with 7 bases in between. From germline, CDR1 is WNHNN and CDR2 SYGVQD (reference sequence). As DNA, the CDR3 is TGCGCCAGCAGCGGGTCTAACACTGAAGCTTTCTTT. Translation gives CASSGSNTEAFF.

CDR3 nucleotide sequence: TGTGCCAGCAGGCTTAGTTACGGGGGAAGCACCGGGGAGCTGTTTTTT. This codes for CASRLSYGGSTGELFF. V and J are TRBV7-9 and TRBJ2-2, with D tentatively TRBD2 (6 bases). The CDR3 totals 16 residues. Germline V lookup: CDR1 SEHNR, CDR2 FQNEAQ (reference sequence). V was clipped by 6 bases and J by 4 bases, with 18 bases between them. The variable domain in full, with the rest retrieved from reference TRBV7-9 and TRBJ2-2, is DTGVSQNPRHKITKRGQNVTFRCDPISEHNRLYWYRQTLGQGPEFLTYFQNEAQLEKSRLLSDRFSAERPKGSFSTLEIQRTEQGDSAMYLCASRLSYGGSTGELFFGEGSRLTVL.

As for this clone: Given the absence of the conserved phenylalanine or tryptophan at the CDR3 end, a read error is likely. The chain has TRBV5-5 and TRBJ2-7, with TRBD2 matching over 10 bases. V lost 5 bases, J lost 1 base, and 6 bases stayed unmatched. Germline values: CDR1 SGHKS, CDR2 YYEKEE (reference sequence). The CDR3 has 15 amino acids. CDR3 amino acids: CASRPTSGTSYEQYL. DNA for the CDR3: TGTGCCAGCAGACCTACTAGCGGGACTTCCTACGAGCAGTACCTC.

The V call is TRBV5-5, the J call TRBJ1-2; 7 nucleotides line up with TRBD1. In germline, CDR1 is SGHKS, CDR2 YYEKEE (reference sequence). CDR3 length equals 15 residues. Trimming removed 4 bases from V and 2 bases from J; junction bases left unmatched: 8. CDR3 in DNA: TGTGCCAGCAGCGCGACAGGGCTCCCCAACTATGGCTACACCTTC. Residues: CASSATGLPNYGYTF.

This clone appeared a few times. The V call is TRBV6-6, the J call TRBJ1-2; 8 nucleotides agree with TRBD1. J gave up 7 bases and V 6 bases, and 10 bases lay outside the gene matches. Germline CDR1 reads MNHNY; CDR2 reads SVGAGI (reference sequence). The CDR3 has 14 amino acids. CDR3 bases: TGTGCCAGCAGCGGACAGGGTGTTTATCTTGGCTACACCTTC. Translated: CASSGQGVYLGYTF.

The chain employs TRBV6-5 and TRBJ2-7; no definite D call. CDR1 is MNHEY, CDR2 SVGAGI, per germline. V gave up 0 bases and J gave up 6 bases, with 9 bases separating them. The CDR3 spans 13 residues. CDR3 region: CASSYSFLGEQYF. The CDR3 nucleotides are TGTGCCAGCAGTTACTCCTTTCTCGGCGAGCAGTACTTC.

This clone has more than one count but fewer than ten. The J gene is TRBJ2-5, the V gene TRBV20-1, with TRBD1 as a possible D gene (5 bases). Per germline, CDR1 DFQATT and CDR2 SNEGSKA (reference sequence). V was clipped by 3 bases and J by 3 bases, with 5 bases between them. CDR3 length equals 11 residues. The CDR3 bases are TGCAGTGCTAGGACAGAAGAGACCCAGTACTTC. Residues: CSARTEETQYF.

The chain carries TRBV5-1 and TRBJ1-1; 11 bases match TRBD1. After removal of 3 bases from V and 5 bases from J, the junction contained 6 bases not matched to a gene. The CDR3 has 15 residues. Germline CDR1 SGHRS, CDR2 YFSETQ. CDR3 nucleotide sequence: TGCGCCAGCAGCTATGGACAGGGGGCGAGTACTGAAGCTTTCTTT. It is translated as CASSYGQGASTEAFF.

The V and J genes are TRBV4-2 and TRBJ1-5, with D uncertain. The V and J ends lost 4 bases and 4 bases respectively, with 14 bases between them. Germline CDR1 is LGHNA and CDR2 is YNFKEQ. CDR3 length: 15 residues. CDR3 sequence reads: CASSPQPEGNQPQHF. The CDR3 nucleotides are TGTGCCAGCAGCCCTCAGCCGGAGGGTAATCAGCCCCAGCATTTT.

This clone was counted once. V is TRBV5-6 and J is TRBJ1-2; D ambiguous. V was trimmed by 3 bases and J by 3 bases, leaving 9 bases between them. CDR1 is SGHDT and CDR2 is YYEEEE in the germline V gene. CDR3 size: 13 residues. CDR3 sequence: CASSSGADYGYTF. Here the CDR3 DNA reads TGTGCCAGCAGCTCGGGAGCGGACTATGGCTACACCTTC.

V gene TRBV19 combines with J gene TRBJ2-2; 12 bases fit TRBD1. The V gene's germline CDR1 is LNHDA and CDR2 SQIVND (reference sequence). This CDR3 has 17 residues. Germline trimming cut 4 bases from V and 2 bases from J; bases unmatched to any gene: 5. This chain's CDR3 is CASSRGTGGDNTGELFF. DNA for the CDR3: TGTGCCAGTAGTAGGGGGACAGGGGGCGATAACACCGGGGAGCTGTTTTTT. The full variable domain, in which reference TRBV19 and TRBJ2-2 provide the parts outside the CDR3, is DGGITQSPKYLFRKEGQNVTLSCEQNLNHDAMYWYRQDPGQGLRLIYYSQIVNDFQKGDIAEGYSVSREKKESFPLTVTSAQKNPTAFYLCASSRGTGGDNTGELFFGEGSRLTVL.

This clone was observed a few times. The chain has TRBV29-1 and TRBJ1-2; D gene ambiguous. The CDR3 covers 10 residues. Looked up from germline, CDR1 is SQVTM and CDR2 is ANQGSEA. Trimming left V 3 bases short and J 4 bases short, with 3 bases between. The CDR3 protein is CSVDLYGYTF. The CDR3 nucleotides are TGCAGCGTTGACCTCTATGGCTACACCTTC.

CDR3 nucleotides: TGCGCCAGCAGCTCGGACAGGTCTTTCCTCTATGGCTACACCTTC. Residues: CASSSDRSFLYGYTF. J is TRBJ1-2 and V is TRBV5-1; 7 nucleotides match TRBD1. Germline CDR1 and CDR2: SGHRS and YFSETQ. J lost 4 bases, V lost 3 bases, and 9 bases had no gene match. The CDR3 runs 15 residues.